Listed below are T cell receptor beta chains from one sample, sequenced in a study of blood T cell repertoires in COVID-19. The data were produced by immunoSEQ multiplex PCR, yet TCRdb's version contains in-frame clones alone and is incomplete. The top ten clones hold 4.8% of a sample with approximately 150,000 clones, more than 75% of them seen once. Material: peripheral blood. Every receptor here comes from a human donor in a cohort sampled during active COVID-19. Both conserved end residues are part of each CDR3. The D gene is left open where the match is weak. Some rows mark clone size as missing; the rest say once, few, many or name a class of expanded clone.

V gene: TRBV6-6
J gene: TRBJ1-2
clone size: -
D gene: TRBD1
CDR3 DNA: TGTGCCAGCAGTCCGACCGGGACAGCCAGCCGAGCTAACTATGGCTACACCTTC
CDR3 protein: CASSPTGTASRANYGYTF

V gene: TRBV4-2
J gene: TRBJ1-2
clone size: once
D gene: -
CDR3 DNA: TGTGCCAGCAGCCAAGATCAACTCAAGAGGGACTATGGCTACACCTTC
CDR3 protein: CASSQDQLKRDYGYTF

V gene: TRBV5-1
J gene: TRBJ2-3
clone size: -
D gene: TRBD2
CDR3 DNA: TGCGCCAGCAGCTTGCTGGGACTAGCTGCGGATACGCAGTATTTT
CDR3 protein: CASSLLGLAADTQYF

V gene: TRBV18
J gene: TRBJ1-2
clone size: -
D gene: -
CDR3 DNA: TGTGCCAGCTCACCACCCAACAGGGATAGTAACTATGGCTACACCTTC
CDR3 protein: CASSPPNRDSNYGYTF

V gene: TRBV7-8
J gene: TRBJ1-2
clone size: once
D gene: -
CDR3 DNA: TGTGCCAGCAGCCCATGGGGGCGGGACTATGGCTACACCTTC
CDR3 protein: CASSPWGRDYGYTF

V gene: TRBV7-9
J gene: TRBJ1-6
clone size: -
D gene: -
CDR3 DNA: TGTGCCAGCAGCTTCGCAGGGTTAAATTCACCCCTCCACTTT
CDR3 protein: CASSFAGLNSPLHF

V gene: TRBV28
J gene: TRBJ1-5
clone size: -
D gene: -
CDR3 DNA: TGTGCCAGCAGTTTTTACCTCCAGGGAGGGGGCAATCAGCCCCAGCATTTT
CDR3 protein: CASSFYLQGGGNQPQHF

V gene: TRBV24-1
J gene: TRBJ2-3
clone size: -
D gene: -
CDR3 DNA: TGTGCCACCAGTGATCCCACGGGCACAGATACGCAGTATTTT
CDR3 protein: CATSDPTGTDTQYF

V gene: TRBV6-4
J gene: TRBJ2-2
clone size: once
D gene: -
CDR3 DNA: TGTGCCAGCAGTGAGAGTACTGCCGGGGAGCTGTTTTTT
CDR3 protein: CASSESTAGELFF

V gene: TRBV9
J gene: TRBJ1-1
clone size: once
D gene: -
CDR3 DNA: TGTGCCAGCAGCAGGGGGTATGCTACTGAAGCTTTCTTT
CDR3 protein: CASSRGYATEAFF

V gene: TRBV11-2
J gene: TRBJ2-1
clone size: few
D gene: -
CDR3 DNA: TGTGCCAGCAGCTTCCGCAGGGATTATAACAATGAGCAGTTCTTC
CDR3 protein: CASSFRRDYNNEQFF

V gene: TRBV6-6
J gene: TRBJ1-2
clone size: -
D gene: -
CDR3 DNA: TGTGCCAGCAGTTCCGGGGGGGACACCTCTGGCTACACCTTC
CDR3 protein: CASSSGGDTSGYTF

V gene: TRBV2
J gene: TRBJ1-5
clone size: -
D gene: TRBD1
CDR3 DNA: TGTGCCAGCACCGAAGGGGACAGGGGCCGAAACGACCAGCATTTT
CDR3 protein: CASTEGDRGRNDQHF

V gene: TRBV2
J gene: TRBJ1-1
clone size: -
D gene: TRBD1
CDR3 DNA: TGTGCCAGCGGTAGACAGGGGTCGAACACTGAAGCTTTCTTT
CDR3 protein: CASGRQGSNTEAFF

V gene: TRBV2
J gene: TRBJ2-7
clone size: -
D gene: TRBD1
CDR3 DNA: TGTGCCAGCAGTGAAGAGACAGGGGTAGACTACGAGCAGTACTTC
CDR3 protein: CASSEETGVDYEQYF

V gene: TRBV5-4
J gene: TRBJ1-2
clone size: -
D gene: TRBD1
CDR3 DNA: TGTGCCAGCAGCTTGGCAGGGGGCGATGGCTACACCTTC
CDR3 protein: CASSLAGGDGYTF